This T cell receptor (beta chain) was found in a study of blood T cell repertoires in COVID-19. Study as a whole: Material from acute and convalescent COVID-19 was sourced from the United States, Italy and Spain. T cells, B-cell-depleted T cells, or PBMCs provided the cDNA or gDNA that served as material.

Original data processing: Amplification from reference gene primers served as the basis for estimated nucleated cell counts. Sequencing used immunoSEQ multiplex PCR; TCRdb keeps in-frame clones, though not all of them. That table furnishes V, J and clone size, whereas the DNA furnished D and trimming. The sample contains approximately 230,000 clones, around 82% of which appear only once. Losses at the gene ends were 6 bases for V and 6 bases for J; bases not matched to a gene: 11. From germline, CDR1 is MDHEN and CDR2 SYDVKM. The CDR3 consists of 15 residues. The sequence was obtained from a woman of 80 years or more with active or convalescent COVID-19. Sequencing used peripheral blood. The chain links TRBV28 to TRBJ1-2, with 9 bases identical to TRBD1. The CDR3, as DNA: TGTGCCAGCAGGGGGGCCGACAGGGGGAGGGATGGCTACACCTTC. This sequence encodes CASRGADRGRDGYTF.